These 28 T cell receptor beta chains share one sample of origin, sequenced in a study of cytomegalovirus exposure and HLA in healthy donors. 60 Vbeta and 13 Jbeta primers were used in PCR. The data were produced by immunoSEQ multiplex PCR, yet TCRdb's version contains in-frame clones alone and is incomplete. Of around 280,000 clones in the sample, about 87% were seen once. Sequenced input: PBMCs. The receptors shown here come from a woman aged 18 to 35 in good health and CMV-seronegative.

The chain couples TRBV2 to TRBJ2-5; the D gene is possibly TRBD2 (7 bases). Judging by the DNA end, TRBJ2-7 fits better; the J call may be wrong. The CDR3 loop spans 15 amino acids. The germline gives CDR1 SNHLY, CDR2 FYNNEI. DNA of the CDR3: TGTGCCAGCAGCCTTCTGGATGGGGGGGCCGTCGAGCAGTACTTC. This sequence encodes CASSLLDGGAVEQYF.

This chain links TRBV6-6 with TRBJ1-1; perhaps TRBD1 as D (6 bases). The V end was cut by 5 bases, the J end by 6 bases, with 13 bases between. Looked up from germline, CDR1 is MNHNY and CDR2 is SVGAGI (reference sequence). This CDR3 region has 13 residues. CDR3 in amino acids: CASSEGGAPEAFF. The CDR3 region has the DNA TGTGCCAGCAGTGAGGGGGGGGCCCCTGAAGCTTTCTTT.

This chain uses TRBV27 with TRBJ2-7; TRBD2 matches at 10 bases. This CDR3 contains 14 residues. V shed 6 bases and J 2 bases; nucleotides not matched to a gene: 4. Germline V gene sequence: CDR1 MNHEY, CDR2 SMNVEV (reference sequence). The CDR3 loop reads CASSRSGGPYEQYF. CDR3 in DNA: TGTGCCAGCAGCCGTAGCGGGGGGCCCTACGAGCAGTACTTC.

Comments on this clone: Different DNA sequences within this sample yield the same CDR3. V gene TRBV6-6 combines with J gene TRBJ1-6, with D unclear. The V end lost 0 bases, the J end lost 13 bases, and 10 bases lay between the germline ends. CDR1 is MNHNY, CDR2 SVGAGI, per germline (reference sequence). The CDR3 covers 13 residues. The CDR3 is CASSYSRGSPLHF. The CDR3 nucleotides are TGTGCCAGCAGTTACTCGAGAGGATCCCCCCTCCACTTT.

The rearrangement uses TRBV19 and TRBJ2-5; tentatively, D is TRBD1 (5 bases). V was cut by 3 bases and J by 2 bases, with 10 bases left in between. Germline values: CDR1 LNHDA, CDR2 SQIVND (reference sequence). The CDR3 is 14 residues long. The CDR3 DNA follows: TGTGCCAGTAGTATCAGGGTAGATCAAGAGACCCAGTACTTC. Its protein is CASSIRVDQETQYF.

CDR3 region: CASSEGTGLYEQYF. The CDR3 bases are TGCGCCAGCAGTGAGGGGACAGGCCTCTACGAGCAGTACTTC. This chain links TRBV10-1 with TRBJ2-7, with 8 nucleotides matching TRBD1. CDR3 length: 14 residues. V was pared by 2 bases and J by 3 bases, with 3 bases of the junction left unmatched. CDR1 WNHNN and CDR2 SYGVQD come from the germline V gene (reference sequence).

The chain employs TRBV1 and TRBJ2-7; whether TRBD2, the table's D call, matches the DNA was not checked. TRBV1 is a pseudogene locus. The CDR3 has 16 residues. The CDR3 loop reads CTSSQECGGPPGEQYF. DNA of the CDR3: TGCACCAGCAGCCAAGAATGCGGGGGCCCCCCGGGCGAGCAGTACTTC.

This clone was detected only once. The chain links TRBV19 to TRBJ1-5, with 9 bases lining up with TRBD1. J was trimmed by 5 bases and V by 5 bases; bases with no gene match: 4. The germline V gene encodes CDR1 LNHDA and CDR2 SQIVND (reference sequence). This CDR3 spans 14 amino acids. The CDR3 protein is CASSGTGFHQPQHF. CDR3 coding DNA: TGTGCCAGTAGTGGGACAGGGTTCCATCAGCCCCAGCATTTT. Full variable domain (outside the CDR3, taken from reference TRBV19 and TRBJ1-5): DGGITQSPKYLFRKEGQNVTLSCEQNLNHDAMYWYRQDPGQGLRLIYYSQIVNDFQKGDIAEGYSVSREKKESFPLTVTSAQKNPTAFYLCASSGTGFHQPQHFGDGTRLSIL.

This clone was seen only once. The J gene is TRBJ1-2, the V gene TRBV6-5, with a weak D call TRBD1 (6 bases). Trimming shortened V by 0 bases and J by 0 bases, and 11 bases separated the two germline ends. This CDR3 comprises 16 residues. Germline CDR1 reads MNHEY; CDR2 reads SVGAGI. The CDR3 region is CASSYSGGATNYGYTF. In DNA form, the CDR3 reads TGTGCCAGCAGTTACTCTGGGGGGGCCACTAACTATGGCTACACCTTC.

This clone appeared once. The V gene is TRBV25-1, the J gene TRBJ2-2; the D is unclear. Germline values: CDR1 MGHDK, CDR2 SYGVNS. V shed 6 bases and J shed 5 bases, with 13 bases lying between them. The CDR3 extends over 14 amino acids. DNA for the CDR3: TGTGCCAGCAGCAACGCCCGGTTGACCGGGGAGCTGTTTTTT. Amino acids: CASSNARLTGELFF.

The chain combines TRBV2 with TRBJ2-3; D perhaps matches TRBD1 (5 bases). Germline loops: CDR1 SNHLY, CDR2 FYNNEI. The CDR3 length is 17 residues. Here the CDR3 reads CATAVWSKGLGTDTQYF. The CDR3 DNA follows: TGTGCAACCGCGGTCTGGTCCAAGGGGCTTGGCACAGATACGCAGTATTTT.

This sequence joins TRBV6-6 and TRBJ2-5; 8 nucleotides agree with TRBD2. V shed 5 bases, J shed 2 bases, and the junction held 4 bases outside the gene matches. The V gene's germline CDR1 is MNHNY and CDR2 SVGAGI (reference sequence). The CDR3 runs to 14 residues. The CDR3 DNA sequence: TGTGCCAGCAGTGGCGGGGGGCCTCAAGAGACCCAGTACTTC. The encoded protein is CASSGGGPQETQYF.

The rearrangement joins TRBV6-6 to TRBJ1-6; perhaps TRBD1 as D (5 bases). Trimming stripped 6 bases from V and 6 bases from J, with 12 bases between. The CDR3 is made up of 14 amino acids. CDR1 MNHNY and CDR2 SVGAGI come from the germline V gene (reference sequence). CDR3 coding DNA: TGTGCCAGCAGGCGGGACCACCCTAATTCACCCCTCCACTTT. Its translation: CASRRDHPNSPLHF.

The chain combines TRBV5-1 with TRBJ1-3; tentatively, D is TRBD1 (6 bases). The CDR3 consists of 15 residues. CDR1 is SGHRS and CDR2 is YFSETQ in the germline V gene. Trimming left V 2 bases short and J 2 bases short, with 11 bases between. The CDR3 DNA sequence: TGCGCCAGCAGCTTTACCCAGGGGACTGGAAACACCATATATTTT. It specifies CASSFTQGTGNTIYF. The full variable domain, rest sourced from reference TRBV5-1 and TRBJ1-3, is KAGVTQTPRYLIKTRGQQVTLSCSPISGHRSVSWYQQTPGQGLQFLFEYFSETQRNKGNFPGRFSGRQFSNSRSEMNVSTLELGDSALYLCASSFTQGTGNTIYFGEGSWLTVV.

In this sample, this clone turned up once. The chain is built from TRBV5-5 and TRBJ2-7; D gene unclear. Germline V gene data show CDR1 as SGHKS and CDR2 as YYEKEE (reference sequence). V lost 1 base, J lost 6 bases, and 14 bases lay in between. This CDR3 is built from 14 residues. The CDR3 reads CASSLLSYSGEQYF. The CDR3 nucleotides are TGTGCCAGCAGCTTGCTCTCCTACTCGGGCGAGCAGTACTTC.

V gene TRBV12-5 combines with J gene TRBJ2-7; D perhaps matches TRBD2 (5 bases). The V end lost 3 bases, the J end lost 6 bases, and 9 bases lay between the germline ends. This CDR3 spans 12 amino acids. CDR1 and CDR2 (germline): LGHNT, FRNRAP. This CDR3 is CASGLSGGEQYF. DNA of the CDR3: TGTGCTAGTGGTTTATCCGGAGGCGAGCAGTACTTC. Full variable domain (missing parts from reference TRBV12-5 and TRBJ2-7): DARVTQTPRHKVTEMGQEVTMRCQPILGHNTVFWYRQTMMQGLELLAYFRNRAPLDDSGMPKDRFSAEMPDATLATLKIQPSEPRDSAVYFCASGLSGGEQYFGPGTRLTVT.

The chain uses TRBV9 and TRBJ1-1, with 8 positions matching TRBD1. V shed 4 bases, J shed 0 bases, and the junction held 5 bases outside the gene matches. From germline, CDR1 is SGDLS and CDR2 YYNGEE. The CDR3 spans 15 residues. CDR3: CASSPTGGMNTEAFF. In DNA, the CDR3 is TGTGCCAGCAGCCCTACAGGGGGGATGAACACTGAAGCTTTCTTT.

The chain has TRBV2 and TRBJ2-1; D is perhaps TRBD1 (5 bases). Trimming shortened V by 10 bases and J by 6 bases, and 22 bases separated the two germline ends. CDR1 is SNHLY, CDR2 FYNNEI, per germline. CDR3 length: 15 amino acids. CDR3 nucleotides: TGTGCCACCATGGAAGGCGGACACGCGCTCAATGAGCAGTTCTTC. The encoded protein is CATMEGGHALNEQFF. Together with reference TRBV2 and TRBJ2-1, the CDR3 gives the full variable domain: EPEVTQTPSHQVTQMGQEVILRCVPISNHLYFYWYRQILGQKVEFLVSFYNNEISEKSEIFDDQFSVERPDGSNFTLKIRSTKLEDSAMYFCATMEGGHALNEQFFGPGTRLTVL.

The chain joins TRBV30 to TRBJ1-1; no clear D. The germline V gene has CDR1 GTSNPN and CDR2 SVGIG (reference sequence). This CDR3 region has 15 residues. V lost 1 base, J lost 6 bases, and 18 bases lay in between. CDR3 region: CAWSEVETGKPEAFF. CDR3 bases: TGTGCCTGGAGTGAAGTGGAAACGGGGAAACCTGAAGCTTTCTTT.

The V and J genes are TRBV6-5 and TRBJ2-7; the match to TRBD2 covers 8 bases. Germline loops: CDR1 MNHEY, CDR2 SVGAGI. The CDR3 length is 15 residues. The J segment lost 3 bases and the V segment lost 6 bases, leaving 10 bases of the junction unmatched. The CDR3 spells CASSEIAGLVYEQYF. DNA of the CDR3: TGTGCCAGCAGCGAGATCGCGGGACTAGTCTACGAGCAGTACTTC.

This rearrangement joins TRBV4-2 to TRBJ1-1; TRBD1 matches at 7 bases. Germline-derived CDR1 and CDR2 are LGHNA and YNFKEQ. Unmatched junction bases numbered 5, after V lost 1 base and J lost 0 bases. CDR3 size: 16 residues. CDR3 protein: CASSQGVTGVNTEAFF. Here the CDR3 DNA reads TGTGCCAGCAGCCAAGGGGTTACAGGGGTGAACACTGAAGCTTTCTTT.

CDR3: CASSSISYGGYTF. The CDR3, as DNA: TGTGCCAGCAGCTCAATTTCTTACGGTGGCTACACCTTC. The rearrangement links TRBV2 to TRBJ1-2; D unresolved. CDR3 length equals 13 residues. Germline V gene data show CDR1 as SNHLY and CDR2 as FYNNEI. The ends were cut back, 6 bases at V and 7 bases at J, with 15 bases in the middle.

This clone was seen a single time. V gene TRBV5-1 combines with J gene TRBJ2-1; 12 nucleotides agree with TRBD2. Germline V CDR1 and CDR2: SGHRS, YFSETQ. Trimming removed 3 bases from V and 5 bases from J; junction bases left unmatched: 3. The length of the CDR3 is 15 residues. CDR3 sequence: CASSWTSGNNNEQFF. CDR3 sequence (DNA): TGCGCCAGCAGCTGGACTAGCGGGAATAACAATGAGCAGTTCTTC.

This chain uses TRBV5-6 with TRBJ1-4; D is possibly TRBD1 (6 bases). The CDR3 loop spans 13 amino acids. V was clipped by 0 bases and J by 8 bases, with 8 bases between them. Germline V lookup: CDR1 SGHDT, CDR2 YYEEEE. CDR3 nucleotide sequence: TGTGCCAGCAGCTTGGCAGGGGAAGAAAAACTGTTTTTT. This translates into CASSLAGEEKLFF.

V gene TRBV6-5 combines with J gene TRBJ1-1, with D possibly matching TRBD1 (6 bases). Germline V CDR1 and CDR2: MNHEY, SVGAGI. V lost 7 bases to trimming and J lost 1 base, with 7 bases between them. The CDR3 is 12 residues long. The CDR3 nucleotides are TGTGCCAGCACGGACAGGAACACTGAAGCTTTCTTT. Protein product: CASTDRNTEAFF.

The rearrangement links TRBV18 to TRBJ1-1; the match to TRBD1 covers 10 bases. The CDR3 spans 18 residues. Germline V lookup: CDR1 KGHSH, CDR2 LQKENI. V lost 3 bases to trimming and J lost 1 base; unmatched junction nucleotides: 11. DNA for the CDR3: TGTGCCAGCTCACCTAGGGACAGGGGAGATCCCGGGAACACTGAAGCTTTCTTT. It encodes CASSPRDRGDPGNTEAFF.

This chain links TRBV5-1 with TRBJ1-6, with 10 nucleotides matching TRBD1. The V gene's germline CDR1 is SGHRS and CDR2 YFSETQ. V lost 1 base to trimming and J lost 10 bases; unmatched junction nucleotides: 8. The CDR3 is 16 residues long. The DNA for the CDR3 is TGCGCCAGCAGCTTGAACCCGGGACAGGGGAGATCACCCCTCCACTTT. Protein product: CASSLNPGQGRSPLHF.

The chain joins TRBV5-4 to TRBJ2-1; unclear D gene. Between the trimmed V and J ends, which lost 1 base and 8 bases, there was a span of 4 bases. Germline V gene data show CDR1 as SGHNT and CDR2 as YYREEE (reference sequence). This CDR3 comprises 11 residues. The CDR3: CASSLFDEQFF. CDR3 sequence (DNA): TGTGCCAGCAGCTTGTTCGATGAGCAGTTCTTC.